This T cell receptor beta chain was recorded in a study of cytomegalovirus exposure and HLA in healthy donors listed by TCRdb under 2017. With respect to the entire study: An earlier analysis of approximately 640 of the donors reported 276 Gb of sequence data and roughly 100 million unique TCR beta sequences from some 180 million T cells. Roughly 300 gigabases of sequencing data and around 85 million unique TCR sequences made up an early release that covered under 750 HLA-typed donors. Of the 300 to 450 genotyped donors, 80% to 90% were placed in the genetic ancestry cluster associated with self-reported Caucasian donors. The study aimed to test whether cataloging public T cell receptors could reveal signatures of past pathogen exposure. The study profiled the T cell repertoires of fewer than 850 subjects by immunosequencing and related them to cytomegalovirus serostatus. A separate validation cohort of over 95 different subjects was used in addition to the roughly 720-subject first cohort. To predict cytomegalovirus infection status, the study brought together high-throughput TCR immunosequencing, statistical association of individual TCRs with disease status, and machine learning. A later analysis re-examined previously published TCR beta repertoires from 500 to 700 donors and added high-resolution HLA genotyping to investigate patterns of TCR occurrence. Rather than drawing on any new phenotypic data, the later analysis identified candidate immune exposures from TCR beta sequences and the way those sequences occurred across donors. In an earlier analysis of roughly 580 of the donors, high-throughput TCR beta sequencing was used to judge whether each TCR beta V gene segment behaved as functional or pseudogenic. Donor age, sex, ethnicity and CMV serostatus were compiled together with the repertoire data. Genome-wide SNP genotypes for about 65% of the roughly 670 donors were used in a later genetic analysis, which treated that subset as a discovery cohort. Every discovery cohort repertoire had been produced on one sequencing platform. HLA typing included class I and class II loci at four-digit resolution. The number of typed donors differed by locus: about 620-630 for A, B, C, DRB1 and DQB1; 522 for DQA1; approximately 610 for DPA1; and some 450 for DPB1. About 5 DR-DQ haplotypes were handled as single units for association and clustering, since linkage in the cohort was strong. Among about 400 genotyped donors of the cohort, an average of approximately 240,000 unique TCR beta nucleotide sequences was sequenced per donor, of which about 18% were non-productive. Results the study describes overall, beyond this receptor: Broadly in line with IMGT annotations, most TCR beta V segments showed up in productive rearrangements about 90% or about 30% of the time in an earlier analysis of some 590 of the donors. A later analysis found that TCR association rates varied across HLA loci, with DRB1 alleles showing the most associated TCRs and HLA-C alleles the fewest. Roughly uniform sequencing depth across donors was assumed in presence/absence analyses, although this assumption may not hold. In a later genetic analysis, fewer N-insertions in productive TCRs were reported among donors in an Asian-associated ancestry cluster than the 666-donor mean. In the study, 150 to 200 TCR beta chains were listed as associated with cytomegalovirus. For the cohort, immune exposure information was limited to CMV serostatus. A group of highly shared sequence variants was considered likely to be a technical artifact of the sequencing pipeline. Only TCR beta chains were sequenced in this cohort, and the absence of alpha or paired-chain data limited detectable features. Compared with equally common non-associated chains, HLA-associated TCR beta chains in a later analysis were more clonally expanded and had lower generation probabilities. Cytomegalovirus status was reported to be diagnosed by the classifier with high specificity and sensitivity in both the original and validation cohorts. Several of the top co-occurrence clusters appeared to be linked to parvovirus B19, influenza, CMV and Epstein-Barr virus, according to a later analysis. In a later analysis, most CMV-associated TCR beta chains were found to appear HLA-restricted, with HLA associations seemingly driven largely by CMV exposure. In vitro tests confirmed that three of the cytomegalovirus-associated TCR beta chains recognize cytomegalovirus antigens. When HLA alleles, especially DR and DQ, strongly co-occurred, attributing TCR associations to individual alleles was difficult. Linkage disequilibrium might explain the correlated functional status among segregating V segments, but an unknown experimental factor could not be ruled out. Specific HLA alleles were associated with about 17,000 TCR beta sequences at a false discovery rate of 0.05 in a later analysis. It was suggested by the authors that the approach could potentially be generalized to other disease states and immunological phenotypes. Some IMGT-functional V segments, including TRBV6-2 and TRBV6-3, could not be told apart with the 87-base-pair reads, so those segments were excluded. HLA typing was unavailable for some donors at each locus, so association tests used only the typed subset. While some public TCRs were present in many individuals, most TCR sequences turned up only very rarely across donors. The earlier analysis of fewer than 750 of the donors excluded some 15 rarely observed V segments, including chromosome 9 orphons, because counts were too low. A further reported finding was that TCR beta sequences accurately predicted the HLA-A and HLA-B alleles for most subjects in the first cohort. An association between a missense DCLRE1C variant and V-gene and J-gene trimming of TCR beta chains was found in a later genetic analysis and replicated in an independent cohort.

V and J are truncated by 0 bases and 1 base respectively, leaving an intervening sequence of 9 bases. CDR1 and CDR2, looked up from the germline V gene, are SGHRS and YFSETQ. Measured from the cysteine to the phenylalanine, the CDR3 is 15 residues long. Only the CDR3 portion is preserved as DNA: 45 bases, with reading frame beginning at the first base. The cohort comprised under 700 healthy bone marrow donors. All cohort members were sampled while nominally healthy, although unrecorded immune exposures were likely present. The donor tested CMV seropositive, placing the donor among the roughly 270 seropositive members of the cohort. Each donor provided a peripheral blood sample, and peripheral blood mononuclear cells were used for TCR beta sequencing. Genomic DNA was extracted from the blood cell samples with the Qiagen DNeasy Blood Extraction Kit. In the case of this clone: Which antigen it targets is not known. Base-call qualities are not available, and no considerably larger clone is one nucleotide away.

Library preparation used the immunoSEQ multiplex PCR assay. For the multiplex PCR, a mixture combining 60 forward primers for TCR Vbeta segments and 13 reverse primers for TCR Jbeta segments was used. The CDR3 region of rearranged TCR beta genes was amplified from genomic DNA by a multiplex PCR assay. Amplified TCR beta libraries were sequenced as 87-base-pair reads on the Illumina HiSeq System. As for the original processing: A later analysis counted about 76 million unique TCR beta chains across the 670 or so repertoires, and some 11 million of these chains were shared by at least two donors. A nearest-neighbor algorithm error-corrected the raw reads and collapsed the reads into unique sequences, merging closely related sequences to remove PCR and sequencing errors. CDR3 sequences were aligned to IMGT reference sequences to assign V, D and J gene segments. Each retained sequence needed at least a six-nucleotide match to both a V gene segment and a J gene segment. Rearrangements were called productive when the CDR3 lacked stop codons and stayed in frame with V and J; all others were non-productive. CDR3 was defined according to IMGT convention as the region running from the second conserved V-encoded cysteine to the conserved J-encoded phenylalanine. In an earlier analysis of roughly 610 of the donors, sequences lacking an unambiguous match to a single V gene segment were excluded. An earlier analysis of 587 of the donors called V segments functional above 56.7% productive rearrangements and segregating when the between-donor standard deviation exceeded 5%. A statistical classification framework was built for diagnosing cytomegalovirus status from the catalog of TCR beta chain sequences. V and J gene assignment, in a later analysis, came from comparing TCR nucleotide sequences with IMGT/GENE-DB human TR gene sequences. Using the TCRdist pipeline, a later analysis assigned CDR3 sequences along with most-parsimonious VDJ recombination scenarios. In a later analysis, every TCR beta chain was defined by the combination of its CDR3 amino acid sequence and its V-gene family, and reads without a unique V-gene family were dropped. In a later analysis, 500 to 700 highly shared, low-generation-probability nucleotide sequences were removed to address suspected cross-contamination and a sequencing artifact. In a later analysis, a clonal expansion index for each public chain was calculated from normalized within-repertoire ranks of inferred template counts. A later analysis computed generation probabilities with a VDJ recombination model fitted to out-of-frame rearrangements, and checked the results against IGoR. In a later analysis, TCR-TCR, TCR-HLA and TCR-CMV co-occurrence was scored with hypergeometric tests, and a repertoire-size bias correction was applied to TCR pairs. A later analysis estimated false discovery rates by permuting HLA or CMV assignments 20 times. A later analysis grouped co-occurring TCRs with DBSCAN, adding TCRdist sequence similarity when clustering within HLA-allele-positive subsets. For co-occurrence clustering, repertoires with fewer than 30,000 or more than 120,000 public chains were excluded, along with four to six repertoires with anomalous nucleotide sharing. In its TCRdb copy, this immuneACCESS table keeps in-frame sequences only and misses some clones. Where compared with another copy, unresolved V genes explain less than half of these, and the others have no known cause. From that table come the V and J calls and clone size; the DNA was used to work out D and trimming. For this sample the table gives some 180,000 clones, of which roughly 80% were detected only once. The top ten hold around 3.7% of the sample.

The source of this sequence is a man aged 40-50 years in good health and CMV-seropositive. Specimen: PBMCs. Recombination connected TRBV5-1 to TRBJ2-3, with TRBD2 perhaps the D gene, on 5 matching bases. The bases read TGCGCCAGCAGCTTGGACGGGAAGGGCACAGATACGCAGTATTTT. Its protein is CASSLDGKGTDTQYF.